The 32 T cell receptor beta chains presented below share a single source sample, sequenced in a study of graft-versus-host responses after intestinal transplantation. These receptors lack a known antigen. Generated by immunoSEQ multiplex PCR, the TCRdb table keeps only in-frame clones and is missing some. The sample records roughly 130,000 clones, approximately 91% being singletons. Material: unstimulated CD4+ T cells sorted from spleen or lymph node cells, obtained before intestinal transplant. All receptors derive from a human donor who received an intestinal transplant.

CDR3 sequence (DNA): TGTGCCAGCAGTTTACCACAGGGGGCAAGCAATCAGCCCCAGCATTTT. It yields the protein CASSLPQGASNQPQHF. The chain combines TRBV28 with TRBJ1-5; 9 bases are shared with TRBD1. After removal of 2 bases from V and 1 base from J, the junction contained 3 bases not matched to a gene. Per the germline V gene, CDR1 is MDHEN and CDR2 is SYDVKM. This CDR3 contains 16 residues.

The chain has TRBV10-3 and TRBJ2-1, with 10 bases that match TRBD2. The ends lost 11 bases at V and 6 bases at J; junction bases unmatched: 7. This CDR3 comprises 13 residues. Germline lookup yields CDR1 ENHRY and CDR2 SYGVKD. Here the CDR3 DNA reads TGTGCCTCCCTAGCGGGAGCCCTCAATGAGCAGTTCTTC. Its protein is CASLAGALNEQFF.

The chain recombines TRBV7-6 with TRBJ2-5; D is possibly TRBD1 or TRBD2 (5 bases each). The CDR3 sequence is 14 residues long. Trimming removed 7 bases at V and 5 bases at J, with 17 bases between. Germline V gene lookup returns CDR1 SGHVS and CDR2 FNYEAQ. CDR3 sequence: CASTRAGTGETQYF. As DNA, the CDR3 is TGTGCCAGCACCCGGGCCGGGACCGGCGAGACCCAGTACTTC.

This clone was observed a handful of times. This chain uses TRBV5-4 with TRBJ2-1, with 7 bases that match TRBD2. This CDR3 contains 15 residues. Trimming took 3 bases from V and 1 from J; bases not matched to a gene: 4. Germline V CDR1 and CDR2: SGHNT, YYREEE (reference sequence). CDR3 coding DNA: TGTGCCAGCAGCTCGCTAGCGGATTCCTACAATGAGCAGTTCTTC. Translation gives CASSSLADSYNEQFF.

This clone was counted once. The V and J genes are TRBV15 and TRBJ1-5; D is undetermined. The CDR3 length is 17 residues. The V and J ends lost 0 bases and 0 bases respectively, with 12 bases between them. CDR1 and CDR2 (germline): LNHNV, YYDKDF (reference sequence). Written as DNA, the CDR3 is TGTGCCACCAGCAGAGATATCGGCCAGTATAGCAATCAGCCCCAGCATTTT. Encoded protein: CATSRDIGQYSNQPQHF.

The count of this clone is one. The V and J genes are TRBV25-1 and TRBJ1-1, with D unresolved. CDR3 size: 11 residues. Trimming took 6 bases from V and 1 from J, leaving 3 bases between them. From germline, CDR1 is MGHDK and CDR2 SYGVNS. This CDR3 reads CASRGNTEAFF. The DNA of the CDR3 is TGTGCCAGCAGGGGGAACACTGAAGCTTTCTTT.

The gene calls are TRBV5-3 and TRBJ2-7; 9 bases agree with TRBD2. TRBV5-3 is placed among ORFs of uncertain function. CDR3 size: 17 residues. J was trimmed by 5 bases and V by 4 bases; bases with no gene match: 16. The CDR3 DNA is TGTGCCAGAAGCCTGGTGCCCTCTGCGGGAGGGCCCAACGAGCAGTACTTC. It specifies CARSLVPSAGGPNEQYF.

This clone was picked up one time. The genes are TRBV28 and TRBJ1-1; 7 positions match TRBD1. The germline CDR1 and CDR2 sequences are MDHEN and SYDVKM. Trimming took 4 bases from V and 6 from J; bases not matched to a gene: 5. This CDR3 contains 13 residues. CDR3 DNA: TGTGCCAGCAGTTACGGACAGGCGGCTGAAGCTTTCTTT. Protein product: CASSYGQAAEAFF. Complete variable domain (other parts from reference TRBV28 and TRBJ1-1): DVKVTQSSRYLVKRTGEKVFLECVQDMDHENMFWYRQDPGLGLRLIYFSYDVKMKEKGDIPEGYSVSREKKERFSLILESASTNQTSMYLCASSYGQAAEAFFGQGTRLTVV.

The chain employs TRBV30 and TRBJ1-4; D remains unclear. This CDR3 has 13 residues. Germline CDR1 GTSNPN, CDR2 SVGIG (reference sequence). The V end was cut by 1 base, the J end by 7 bases, with 10 bases between. CDR3 nucleotide sequence: TGTGCCTGGAGTGCCAGGTTCGGTGAAAAACTGTTTTTT. This codes for CAWSARFGEKLFF.

This clone was observed a handful of times. The genes are TRBV12-2 and TRBJ1-3. TRBV12-2 is a known pseudogene. The CDR3 is made up of 15 amino acids. This CDR3 reads CASRLGPFSGNTIYF. DNA of the CDR3: TGTGCAAGTCGCTTAGGCCCGTTCTCTGGAAACACCATATATTTT.

This clone has only a few counts. V usage is TRBV6-4 and J usage is TRBJ1-5; tentative D call: TRBD1 (5 bases). This CDR3 contains 13 residues. The germline gives CDR1 MRHNA, CDR2 SNTAGT. V lost 8 bases to trimming and J lost 7 bases, with 15 bases between them. CDR3 coding DNA: TGTGCCAGCTCCGAAGGGACTGGCCAGCCCCAGCATTTT. Its protein product is CASSEGTGQPQHF.

The rearrangement uses TRBV10-3 and TRBJ1-6; 10 bases line up with TRBD1. There are 17 residues in the CDR3. The junction had 11 bases not matched to a gene; V was cut back by 10 bases and J by 2 bases. Germline CDR1 and CDR2: ENHRY and SYGVKD. The CDR3 here is CATMTGGEGTYNSPLHF. The CDR3 DNA reads as TGTGCCACCATGACAGGGGGCGAGGGTACCTATAATTCACCCCTCCACTTT.

This clone was recorded only once. CDR3 in DNA: TGTGCCAGCAGCTTCGCACAGGGGGGCTACAATGAGCAGTTCTTC. Translated, it gives CASSFAQGGYNEQFF. This sequence joins TRBV7-6 and TRBJ2-1, with 8 bases that match TRBD1. This CDR3 is 15 amino acids long. Germline CDR1 and CDR2: SGHVS and FNYEAQ. The J segment lost 3 bases and the V segment lost 3 bases, leaving 4 bases of the junction unmatched.

The rearrangement links TRBV19 to TRBJ1-1; 9 nucleotides agree with TRBD1. V was pared by 6 bases and J by 5 bases, with 7 bases of the junction left unmatched. The CDR3 extends over 14 amino acids. Germline V gene sequence: CDR1 LNHDA, CDR2 SQIVND (reference sequence). The CDR3, as DNA: TGTGCCAGTAGCCCGGGACAGGGTGGGACTGAAGCTTTCTTT. This translates into CASSPGQGGTEAFF.

This clone has a single count. The V gene is TRBV7-8, the J gene TRBJ2-3; 7 nucleotides line up with TRBD1. The germline V gene encodes CDR1 SGHVS and CDR2 FQNEAQ. The CDR3 extends over 15 amino acids. Trimming cost V 3 bases and J 4 bases; bases outside gene matches: 7. Written as DNA, the CDR3 is TGTGCCAGCAGCTTCCGACAGGGACGTCCAGATACGCAGTATTTT. As protein: CASSFRQGRPDTQYF.

V is TRBV27 and J is TRBJ2-1; 7 bases are shared with TRBD2. V shed 3 bases, J shed 6 bases, and the junction held 5 bases outside the gene matches. Germline V lookup: CDR1 MNHEY, CDR2 SMNVEV (reference sequence). This CDR3 has 14 residues. The CDR3 loop is CASSFWRESNEQFF. In DNA form, the CDR3 reads TGTGCCAGCAGTTTCTGGCGGGAGTCCAATGAGCAGTTCTTC.

This clone appeared a few times. The chain combines TRBV6-4 with TRBJ2-3; 9 bases fit TRBD2. Germline V lookup: CDR1 MRHNA, CDR2 SNTAGT. This CDR3 region has 18 residues. With 4 bases clipped from V and 7 bases from J, the junction kept 18 bases outside the gene matches. CDR3 coding DNA: TGTGCCAGCAGTGTGTTCCCAGGCGGGACTAGCTTTACGAATACGCAGTATTTT. Its protein is CASSVFPGGTSFTNTQYF.

This clone is a singleton in its sample. The chain is built from TRBV30 and TRBJ2-6; perhaps TRBD1 as D (6 bases). Germline V gene lookup returns CDR1 GTSNPN and CDR2 SVGIG (reference sequence). The V and J ends lost 4 bases and 7 bases respectively, with 14 bases between them. The CDR3 has 14 residues. The CDR3 DNA follows: TGTGCCTGGACCTACTTACAGGGAGCCAACGTCCTGACTTTC. It yields the protein CAWTYLQGANVLTF.

This clone appeared a single time. The V and J genes are TRBV11-2 and TRBJ2-7; 11 bases fit TRBD2. V shed 5 bases and J 3 bases; nucleotides not matched to a gene: 9. The germline gives CDR1 SGHAT, CDR2 FQNNGV. CDR3 size: 16 residues. CDR3 nucleotide sequence: TGTGCCAGCAGCAGGCGACTAGCGGGATTACTCTACGAGCAGTACTTC. Translating gives CASSRRLAGLLYEQYF.

This rearrangement joins TRBV7-3 to TRBJ2-7; 9 positions match TRBD1. The ends lost 5 bases at V and 7 bases at J; junction bases unmatched: 6. CDR1 is SGHTA and CDR2 is FQGTGA in the germline V gene. The CDR3 length is 13 residues. The CDR3 sequence is CASSRDRVEEQYF. CDR3 DNA: TGTGCCAGCAGCCGGGACAGGGTGGAGGAGCAGTACTTC.

This rearrangement joins TRBV6-1 to TRBJ1-2; D unclear. The CDR3 runs 13 residues. Trimming left V 1 base short and J 4 bases short, with 7 bases between. CDR1 is MNHNS, CDR2 SASEGT, per germline. CDR3 residues: CASSEGRAYGYTF. The CDR3 DNA reads TGTGCCAGCAGTGAAGGCAGAGCCTATGGCTACACCTTC.

The genes are TRBV18 and TRBJ2-5, with a weak D call TRBD2 (5 bases). Deletions cut 0 bases from V and 5 bases from J, with 10 bases between. Germline V gives CDR1 KGHSH, CDR2 LQKENI. The CDR3 loop spans 14 amino acids. CDR3 amino acids: CASSPPWGVETQYF. CDR3 nucleotides: TGTGCCAGCTCACCACCGTGGGGAGTGGAGACCCAGTACTTC.

CDR3: CASSLTVNQKLFF. The CDR3 bases are TGTGCCAGCAGCTTGACCGTCAACCAAAAACTGTTTTTT. The chain joins TRBV7-7 to TRBJ1-4; no clear D gene. Germline CDR1 reads SSHAT; CDR2 reads FNYEAQ (reference sequence). CDR3 length equals 13 residues. Trimming cost V 3 bases and J 9 bases, with 11 bases left between them.

The chain combines TRBV4-3 with TRBJ2-4; 11 bases fit TRBD2. Germline trimming cut 6 bases from V and 7 bases from J; bases unmatched to any gene: 2. The CDR3 is 13 residues long. Germline lookup yields CDR1 LGHNA and CDR2 YSLEER. The chain's CDR3 is CASSPSGRNIQYF. CDR3 DNA sequence: TGCGCCAGCAGTCCTAGCGGGAGGAACATTCAGTACTTC.

This chain connects TRBV7-2 to TRBJ1-2; unclear D gene. In germline, CDR1 is SGHTA, CDR2 FQGNSA. The length of the CDR3 is 12 residues. Deletions cut 3 bases from V and 2 bases from J, with 4 bases between. CDR3 DNA sequence: TGTGCCAGCAGCTTCGTAAACTATGGCTACACCTTC. Amino acids: CASSFVNYGYTF. The full variable domain, in which reference TRBV7-2 and TRBJ1-2 provide the parts outside the CDR3, is GAGVSQSPSNKVTEKGKDVELRCDPISGHTALYWYRQSLGQGLEFLIYFQGNSAPDKSGLPSDRFSAERTGGSVSTLTIQRTQQEDSAVYLCASSFVNYGYTFGSGTRLTVV.

The rearrangement joins TRBV6-1 to TRBJ1-1, with TRBD1 matching over 8 bases. Germline CDR1 is MNHNS and CDR2 is SASEGT. The CDR3 runs 14 residues. Unmatched junction bases numbered 7, after V lost 6 bases and J lost 4 bases. In DNA form, the CDR3 reads TGTGCCAGCAGCGTCGGGACAGGAGGCACTGAAGCTTTCTTT. The encoded protein is CASSVGTGGTEAFF.

The chain combines TRBV5-8 with TRBJ2-6; 7 positions agree with TRBD1. The CDR3 extends over 16 amino acids. Germline CDR1 SGHTS, CDR2 YDEGEE. V lost 0 bases and J lost 1; bases outside the gene matches: 1. CDR3 sequence: CASSLDRGSGANVLTF. For the CDR3, the DNA is TGTGCCAGCAGCTTGGACAGGGGATCTGGGGCCAACGTCCTGACTTTC.

This clone came up a few times. The genes are TRBV19 and TRBJ2-7, with 9 positions matching TRBD2. This CDR3 contains 15 residues. V lost 5 bases, J lost 0 bases, and 5 bases stayed unmatched. The germline V gene encodes CDR1 LNHDA and CDR2 SQIVND (reference sequence). The CDR3 here is CASSPRLADSYEQYF. The CDR3 DNA is TGTGCCAGTAGTCCGCGACTAGCGGACTCCTACGAGCAGTACTTC.

The V gene is TRBV4-1, the J gene TRBJ2-1; the match to TRBD2 covers 8 bases. This CDR3 region has 16 residues. CDR1 MGHRA and CDR2 YSYEKL come from the germline V gene. The V segment lost 5 bases and the J segment 8 bases; nucleotides outside the gene matches: 14. Here the CDR3 DNA reads TGCGCCAGCAGCTTTGGATCCGGGACTAGTTATGATGAGCAGTTCTTC. Residues: CASSFGSGTSYDEQFF.

This clone was observed once. The chain has TRBV5-1 and TRBJ2-2; D call uncertain. The CDR3 length is 14 residues. Germline CDR1 and CDR2: SGHRS and YFSETQ. Between the trimmed V and J ends, which lost 4 bases and 2 bases, there was a span of 9 bases. CDR3 loop: CASSTRGNTGELFF. The CDR3 DNA follows: TGCGCCAGCAGCACCCGAGGCAACACCGGGGAGCTGTTTTTT.

The CDR3 sequence is CASRRDNYGYTF. The CDR3 nucleotides are TGTGCCAGTAGGAGGGATAACTATGGCTACACCTTC. The rearrangement joins TRBV19 to TRBJ1-2; D not resolved. V lost 6 bases, J lost 1 base, and 6 bases lay in between. CDR1 is LNHDA, CDR2 SQIVND, per germline (reference sequence). This CDR3 is built from 12 residues. Together with reference TRBV19 and TRBJ1-2, the CDR3 gives the full variable domain: DGGITQSPKYLFRKEGQNVTLSCEQNLNHDAMYWYRQDPGQGLRLIYYSQIVNDFQKGDIAEGYSVSREKKESFPLTVTSAQKNPTAFYLCASRRDNYGYTFGSGTRLTVV.

In the case of this clone: The germline gene is not matched at one end of the junction; a read error may be the cause. For the CDR3, the DNA is TGTGTCAGCAGGTCTGGACAGTTTAACACTGAAGCTTTCTTT. Its translation is CVSRSGQFNTEAFF. V is TRBV28 and J is TRBJ1-1; D possibly corresponds to TRBD1 (6 bases). The CDR3 is 14 residues long. The germline V gene encodes CDR1 MDHEN and CDR2 SYDVKM.